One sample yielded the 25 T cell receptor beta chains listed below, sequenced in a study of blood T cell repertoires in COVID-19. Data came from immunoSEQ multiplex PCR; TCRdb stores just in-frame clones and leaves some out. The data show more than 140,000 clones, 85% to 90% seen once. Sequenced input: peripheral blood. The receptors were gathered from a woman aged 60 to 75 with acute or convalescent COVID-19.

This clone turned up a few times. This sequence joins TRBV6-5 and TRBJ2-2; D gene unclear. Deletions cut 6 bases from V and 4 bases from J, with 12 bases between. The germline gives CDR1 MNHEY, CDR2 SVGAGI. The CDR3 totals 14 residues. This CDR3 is CASSGRQTTGELFF. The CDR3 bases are TGTGCCAGCAGCGGCAGACAAACCACCGGGGAGCTGTTTTTT.

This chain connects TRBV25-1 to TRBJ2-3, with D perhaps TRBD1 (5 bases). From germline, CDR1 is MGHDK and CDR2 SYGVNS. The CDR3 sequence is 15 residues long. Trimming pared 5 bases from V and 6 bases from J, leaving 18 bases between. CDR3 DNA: TGTGCCAGCAGTTCAATTAGGGGATCCAGGGATACGCAGTATTTT. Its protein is CASSSIRGSRDTQYF.

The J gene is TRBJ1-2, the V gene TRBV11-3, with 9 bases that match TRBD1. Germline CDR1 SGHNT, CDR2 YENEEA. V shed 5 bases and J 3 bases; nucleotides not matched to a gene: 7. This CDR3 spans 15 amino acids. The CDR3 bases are TGTGCCAGCAGCATACGGACAGGGGTCGACTATGGCTACACCTTC. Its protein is CASSIRTGVDYGYTF.

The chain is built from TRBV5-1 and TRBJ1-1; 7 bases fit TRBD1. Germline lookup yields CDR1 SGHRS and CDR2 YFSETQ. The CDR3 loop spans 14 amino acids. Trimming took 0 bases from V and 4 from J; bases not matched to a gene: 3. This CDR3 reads CASSLVQGGTEAFF. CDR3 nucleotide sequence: TGCGCCAGCAGCTTGGTGCAGGGGGGCACTGAAGCTTTCTTT.

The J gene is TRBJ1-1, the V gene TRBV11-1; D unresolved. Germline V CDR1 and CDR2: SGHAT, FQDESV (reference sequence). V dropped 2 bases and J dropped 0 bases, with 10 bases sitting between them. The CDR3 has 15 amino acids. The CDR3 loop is CASSLWAAMNTEAFF. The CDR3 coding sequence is TGTGCCAGCAGCTTATGGGCAGCCATGAACACTGAAGCTTTCTTT.

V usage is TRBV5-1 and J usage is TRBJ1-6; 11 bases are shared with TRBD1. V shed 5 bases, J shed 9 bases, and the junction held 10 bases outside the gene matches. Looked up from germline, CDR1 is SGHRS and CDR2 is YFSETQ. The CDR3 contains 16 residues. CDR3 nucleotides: TGCGCCAGCAGTCCTGGGACAGGGGGTGGGAGTTCACCCCTCCACTTT. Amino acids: CASSPGTGGGSSPLHF.

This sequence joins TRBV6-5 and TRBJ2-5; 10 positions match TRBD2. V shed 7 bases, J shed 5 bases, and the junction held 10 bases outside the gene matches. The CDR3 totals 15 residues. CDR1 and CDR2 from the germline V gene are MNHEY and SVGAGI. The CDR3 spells CASTAGLAVRETQYF. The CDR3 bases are TGTGCCAGCACCGCCGGACTAGCGGTTCGGGAGACCCAGTACTTC.

CDR3 region: CASSSKRQGASYEQYF. Written as DNA, the CDR3 is TGCGCCAGCAGCTCAAAGAGACAGGGTGCGTCGTACGAGCAGTACTTC. This chain connects TRBV5-1 to TRBJ2-7, with 7 bases lining up with TRBD1. This CDR3 is built from 16 residues. The ends lost 3 bases at V and 4 bases at J; junction bases unmatched: 13. Looked up from germline, CDR1 is SGHRS and CDR2 is YFSETQ.

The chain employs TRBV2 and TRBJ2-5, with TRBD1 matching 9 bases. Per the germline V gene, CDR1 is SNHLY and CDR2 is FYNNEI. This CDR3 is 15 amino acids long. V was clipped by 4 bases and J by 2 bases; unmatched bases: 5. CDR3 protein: CASSVQGAVQETQYF. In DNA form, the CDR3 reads TGTGCCAGCAGTGTACAGGGGGCGGTACAAGAGACCCAGTACTTC.

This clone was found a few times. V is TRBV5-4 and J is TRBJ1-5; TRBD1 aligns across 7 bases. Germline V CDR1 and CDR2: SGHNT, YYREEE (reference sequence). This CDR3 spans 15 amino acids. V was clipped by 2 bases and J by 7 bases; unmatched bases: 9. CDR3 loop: CASSLDRGHGQPQHF. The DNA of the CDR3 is TGTGCCAGCAGCTTAGATAGGGGGCATGGGCAGCCCCAGCATTTT.

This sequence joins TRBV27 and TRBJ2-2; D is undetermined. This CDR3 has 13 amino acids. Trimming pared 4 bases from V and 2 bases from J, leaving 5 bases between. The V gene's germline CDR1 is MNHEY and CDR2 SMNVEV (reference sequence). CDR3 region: CASSSTNTGELFF. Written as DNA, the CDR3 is TGTGCCAGCAGTTCCACTAACACCGGGGAGCTGTTTTTT.

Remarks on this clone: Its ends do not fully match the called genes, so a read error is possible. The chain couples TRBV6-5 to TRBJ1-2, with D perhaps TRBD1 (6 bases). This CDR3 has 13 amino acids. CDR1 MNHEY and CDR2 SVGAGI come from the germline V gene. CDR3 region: CASSYSTLQGRTF. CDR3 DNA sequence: TGTGCCAGCAGTTACTCGACACTTCAGGGGAGAACTTTC.

The CDR3 is CASIQRGGSYSNQPQHF. The CDR3 bases are TGTGCCAGTATCCAACGTGGGGGGAGTTATAGCAATCAGCCCCAGCATTTT. The chain employs TRBV19 and TRBJ1-5; possibly TRBD1 for D (5 bases). V gave up 7 bases and J gave up 0 bases, with 19 bases separating them. CDR3 size: 17 residues. Germline CDR1 LNHDA, CDR2 SQIVND (reference sequence). The entire variable domain, with the rest obtained from reference TRBV19 and TRBJ1-5, is as follows: DGGITQSPKYLFRKEGQNVTLSCEQNLNHDAMYWYRQDPGQGLRLIYYSQIVNDFQKGDIAEGYSVSREKKESFPLTVTSAQKNPTAFYLCASIQRGGSYSNQPQHFGDGTRLSIL.

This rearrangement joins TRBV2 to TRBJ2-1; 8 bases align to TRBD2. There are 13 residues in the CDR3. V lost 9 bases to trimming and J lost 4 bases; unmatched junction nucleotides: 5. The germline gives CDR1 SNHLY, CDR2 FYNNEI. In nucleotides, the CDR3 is TGTGCCAGGGCCGGACTAGCTTACAATGAGCAGTTCTTC. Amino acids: CARAGLAYNEQFF.

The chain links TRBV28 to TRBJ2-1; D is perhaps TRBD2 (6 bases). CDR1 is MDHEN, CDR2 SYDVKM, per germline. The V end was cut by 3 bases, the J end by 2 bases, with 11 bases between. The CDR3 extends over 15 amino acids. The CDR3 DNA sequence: TGTGCCAGCAGTTTCGGAGGGGCCACCTACAATGAGCAGTTCTTC. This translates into CASSFGGATYNEQFF.

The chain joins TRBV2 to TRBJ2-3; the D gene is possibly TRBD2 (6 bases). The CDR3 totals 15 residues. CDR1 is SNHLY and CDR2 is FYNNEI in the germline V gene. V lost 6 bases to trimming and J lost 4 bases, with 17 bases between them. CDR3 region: CASRFLANGADTQYF. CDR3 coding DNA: TGTGCCAGCAGATTCCTAGCGAATGGGGCAGATACGCAGTATTTT.

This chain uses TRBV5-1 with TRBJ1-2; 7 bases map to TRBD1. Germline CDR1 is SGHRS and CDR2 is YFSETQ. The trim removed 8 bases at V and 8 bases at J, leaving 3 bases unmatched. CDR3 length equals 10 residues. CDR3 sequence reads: CARETGGYTF. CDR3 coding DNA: TGCGCCAGAGAGACAGGGGGCTACACCTTC. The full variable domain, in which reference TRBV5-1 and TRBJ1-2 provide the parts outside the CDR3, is KAGVTQTPRYLIKTRGQQVTLSCSPISGHRSVSWYQQTPGQGLQFLFEYFSETQRNKGNFPGRFSGRQFSNSRSEMNVSTLELGDSALYLCARETGGYTFGSGTRLTVV.

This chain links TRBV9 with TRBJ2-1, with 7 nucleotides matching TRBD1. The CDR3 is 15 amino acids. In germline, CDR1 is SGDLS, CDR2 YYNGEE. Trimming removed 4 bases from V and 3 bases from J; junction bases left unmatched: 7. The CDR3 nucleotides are TGTGCCAGCAGCCCGATCGGGGACAGCTACAATGAGCAGTTCTTC. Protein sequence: CASSPIGDSYNEQFF.

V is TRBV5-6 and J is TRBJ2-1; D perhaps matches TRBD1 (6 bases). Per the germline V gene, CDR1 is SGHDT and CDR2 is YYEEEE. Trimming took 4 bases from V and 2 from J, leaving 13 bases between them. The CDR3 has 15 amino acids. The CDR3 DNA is TGTGCCAGCAGCCGCCAGGGGAGTCCCTACAATGAGCAGTTCTTC. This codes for CASSRQGSPYNEQFF.

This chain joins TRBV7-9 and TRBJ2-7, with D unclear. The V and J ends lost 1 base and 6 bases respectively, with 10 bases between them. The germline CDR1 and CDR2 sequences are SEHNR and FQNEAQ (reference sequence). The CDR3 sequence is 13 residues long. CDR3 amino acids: CASSLGVPGEQYF. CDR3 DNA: TGTGCCAGCAGCTTAGGGGTTCCGGGCGAGCAGTACTTC.

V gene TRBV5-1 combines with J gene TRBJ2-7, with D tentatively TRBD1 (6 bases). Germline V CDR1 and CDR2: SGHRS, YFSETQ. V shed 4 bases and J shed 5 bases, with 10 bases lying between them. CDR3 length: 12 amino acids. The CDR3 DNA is TGCGCCAGCAGCGCCCGGACAGACGAGCAGTACTTC. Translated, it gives CASSARTDEQYF.

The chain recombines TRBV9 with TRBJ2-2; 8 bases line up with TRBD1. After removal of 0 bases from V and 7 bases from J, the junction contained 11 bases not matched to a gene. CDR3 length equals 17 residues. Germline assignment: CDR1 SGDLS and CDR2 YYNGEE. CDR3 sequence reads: CASSVARQGASIGELFF. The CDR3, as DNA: TGTGCCAGCAGCGTAGCTAGGCAGGGGGCGAGTATCGGGGAGCTGTTTTTT. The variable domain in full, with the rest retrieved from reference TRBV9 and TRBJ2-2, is DSGVTQTPKHLITATGQRVTLRCSPRSGDLSVYWYQQSLDQGLQFLIQYYNGEERAKGNILERFSAQQFPDLHSELNLSSLELGDSALYFCASSVARQGASIGELFFGEGSRLTVL.

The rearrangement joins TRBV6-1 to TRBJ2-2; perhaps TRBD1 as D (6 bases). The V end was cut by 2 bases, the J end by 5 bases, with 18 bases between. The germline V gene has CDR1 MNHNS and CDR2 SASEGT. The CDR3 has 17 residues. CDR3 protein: CASSENRGGARTGELFF. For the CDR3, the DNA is TGTGCCAGCAGTGAAAACCGTGGGGGCGCGAGGACCGGGGAGCTGTTTTTT.

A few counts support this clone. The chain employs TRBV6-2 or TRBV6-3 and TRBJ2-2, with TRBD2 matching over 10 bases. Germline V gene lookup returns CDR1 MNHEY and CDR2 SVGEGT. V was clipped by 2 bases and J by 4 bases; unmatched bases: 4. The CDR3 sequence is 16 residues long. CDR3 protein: CASSYPSGGATGELFF. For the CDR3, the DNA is TGTGCCAGCAGTTACCCCAGCGGGGGGGCCACCGGGGAGCTGTTTTTT.

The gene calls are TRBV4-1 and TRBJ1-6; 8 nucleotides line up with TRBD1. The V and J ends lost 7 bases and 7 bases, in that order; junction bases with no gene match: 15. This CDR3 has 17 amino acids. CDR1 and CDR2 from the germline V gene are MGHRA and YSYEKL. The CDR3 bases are TGCGCCAGCACCTCGGTGGGCAGGGGGCGCCGGAATTCACCCCTCCACTTT. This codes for CASTSVGRGRRNSPLHF.